The present TCR beta chain was sequenced within a study of T cell repertoires in cytomegalovirus infection. The overall study: It was the public TCR beta signatures that indicated both CMV infection and matching HLA type. Study-level findings and limits: Frequencies of public TCR beta families were cumulated, and this identified carriers of CMV plus the relevant HLA. What dominated the ex vivo response were HLA-C-restricted CMV-specific TCR beta clonotypes.

This clonotype was detected a few times. No antigen is known for it. V was shortened by 0 bases and J by 1 base, with 12 bases between the two germline ends. The CDR3 spans 16 residues. From germline, CDR1 is SGHVS and CDR2 FQNEAQ. TCRdb fed the reads into MiXCR, producing one record per CDR3 protein. The top ten clones hold about an eighth of a sample with 250,000 to 400,000 distinct CDR3 sequences, 25% of them seen once. The source material was cultured PBMCs, sampled from culture after CMV antigen stimulation. The rearrangement links TRBV7-8 to TRBJ1-2; a weak D match, TRBD1 (6 bases). This clonotype originated in a human donor in good health (CMV status not recorded). Some clones in this sample may be carry-over from other donors' samples. The CDR3 here is CASSLARGANNYGYTF. The CDR3 bases are TGTGCCAGCAGCTTAGCGCGGGGGGCTAATAACTATGGCTACACCTTC.